Sequencing of this T cell receptor beta chain was carried out in a study of cytomegalovirus exposure and HLA in healthy donors. Study information: An earlier analysis found fewer than 140 million unique TCR beta sequences from about 190 million T cells. Study-level results: Reported findings show TCR beta sequences accurately forecast HLA-A and HLA-B alleles in most subjects. TCR beta chain V- and J-gene trimming was linked, in a later analysis, to a missense variant in DCLRE1C.

The PCR made use of 60 Vbeta and 13 Jbeta primers. The assay was immunoSEQ multiplex PCR, and TCRdb's table has in-frame clones only and misses some. The data contain 95,000 to 100,000 clones, 76% of them singletons. Concerning this clone itself: Antigen: not known.

Germline V gene sequence: CDR1 LNHNV, CDR2 YYDKDF (reference sequence). The junction had 4 bases not matched to a gene; V was cut back by 8 bases and J by 2 bases. The CDR3 runs to 13 residues. Material: PBMCs. The V gene is TRBV15, the J gene TRBJ2-5, with 8 bases fitting TRBD2. The source of this sequence is a woman in her fifties or sixties in good health and CMV-seropositive. The CDR3 region has the DNA TGTGCCACCGAGCGGGAGCAACAAGAGACCCAGTACTTC. It yields the protein CATEREQQETQYF.